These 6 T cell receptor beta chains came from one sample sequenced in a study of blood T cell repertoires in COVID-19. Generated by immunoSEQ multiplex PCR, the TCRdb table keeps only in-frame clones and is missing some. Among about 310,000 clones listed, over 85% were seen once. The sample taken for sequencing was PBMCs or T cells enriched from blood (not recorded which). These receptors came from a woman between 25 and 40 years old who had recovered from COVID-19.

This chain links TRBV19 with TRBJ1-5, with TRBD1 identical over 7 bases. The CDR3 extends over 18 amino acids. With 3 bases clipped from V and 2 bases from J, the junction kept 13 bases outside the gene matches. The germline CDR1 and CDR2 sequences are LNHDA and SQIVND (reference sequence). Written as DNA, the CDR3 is TGTGCCAGTAGTATCGGGGTCGACAGGGTTTGGGGCAATCAGCCCCAGCATTTT. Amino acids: CASSIGVDRVWGNQPQHF.

CDR3 nucleotide sequence: TGTGCCAGTTCTACTAGCGGGAATTACAATGAGCAGTTCTTC. Amino acids: CASSTSGNYNEQFF. This chain uses TRBV19 with TRBJ2-1, with 10 bases aligning to TRBD2. The germline V gene has CDR1 LNHDA and CDR2 SQIVND (reference sequence). There are 14 residues in the CDR3. V was pared by 8 bases and J by 4 bases, with 5 bases of the junction left unmatched.

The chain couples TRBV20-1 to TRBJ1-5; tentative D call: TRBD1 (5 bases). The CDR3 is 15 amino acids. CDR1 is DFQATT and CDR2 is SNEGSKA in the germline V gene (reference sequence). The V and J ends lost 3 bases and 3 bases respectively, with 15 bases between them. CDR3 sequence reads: CSASRGPGDNQPQHF. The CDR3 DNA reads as TGCAGTGCTAGTCGCGGGCCGGGGGACAATCAGCCCCAGCATTTT.

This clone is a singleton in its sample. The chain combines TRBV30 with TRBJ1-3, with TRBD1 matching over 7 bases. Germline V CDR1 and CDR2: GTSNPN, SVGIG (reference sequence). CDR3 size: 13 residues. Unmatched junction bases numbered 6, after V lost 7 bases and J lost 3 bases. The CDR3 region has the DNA TGTGCCTACTTGCAGGGGGTTGGAAACACCATATATTTT. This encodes CAYLQGVGNTIYF.

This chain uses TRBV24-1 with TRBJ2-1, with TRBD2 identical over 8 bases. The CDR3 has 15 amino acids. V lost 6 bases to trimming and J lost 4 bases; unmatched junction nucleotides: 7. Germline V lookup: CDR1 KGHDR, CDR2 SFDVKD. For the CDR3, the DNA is TGTGCCACCAGTTCCGGGGGGGCGCGATACAATGAGCAGTTCTTC. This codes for CATSSGGARYNEQFF.

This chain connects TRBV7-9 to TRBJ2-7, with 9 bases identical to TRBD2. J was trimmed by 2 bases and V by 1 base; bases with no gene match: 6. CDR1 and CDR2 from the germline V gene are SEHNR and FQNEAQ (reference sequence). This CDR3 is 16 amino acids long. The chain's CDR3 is CASSLVMGLATYEQYF. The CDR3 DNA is TGTGCCAGCAGCTTAGTTATGGGACTAGCTACCTACGAGCAGTACTTC.